These 31 T cell receptor beta chains were sequenced from one sample in a study of regulatory T cells in long-lasting Graves disease. The time point denotes: newly diagnosed GD, antithyroid drugs for less than 3 months. After RNA was extracted from PBMCs, the TCR library was made from it. Investigators prepared the TCR beta libraries by applying iRepertoire HTBI primers and Arm-PCR of CDR3 regions. One entry per CDR3 protein results from TCRdb running MiXCR on the multiplex PCR reads. The sample has approximately 470,000 distinct CDR3 sequences; around 15% are singletons. Separately, the same data were catalogued under a study of T cells in Graves' hyperthyroidism and ophthalmopathy.

Sequenced material: peripheral blood mononuclear cells (PBMCs), taken at new diagnosis, from a patient treated with antithyroid drugs. The receptor set was obtained from a man between 35 and 55 years old with Graves disease.

The chain has TRBV2 and TRBJ2-7; D might be TRBD1 (5 bases). The germline V gene encodes CDR1 SNHLY and CDR2 FYNNEI. The CDR3 covers 13 residues. Trimming shortened V by 7 bases and J by 3 bases, and 13 bases separated the two germline ends. The CDR3 DNA reads as TGTGCCAGCATTCTCCGTCAGGGCTACGAGCAGTACTTC. It encodes CASILRQGYEQYF. Supplemented by reference TRBV2 and TRBJ2-7, the full variable domain reads EPEVTQTPSHQVTQMGQEVILRCVPISNHLYFYWYRQILGQKVEFLVSFYNNEISEKSEIFDDQFSVERPDGSNFTLKIRSTKLEDSAMYFCASILRQGYEQYFGPGTRLTVT.

The table lists this clonotype with many counts. V is TRBV2 and J is TRBJ2-7; D assignment may be TRBD1 or TRBD2 (5 bases each). Germline CDR1 and CDR2: SNHLY and FYNNEI. This CDR3 contains 11 residues. Trimming left V 6 bases short and J 6 bases short, with 9 bases between. CDR3 nucleotides: TGTGCCAGCAGCACTAGGGGCGAGCAGTACTTC. This encodes CASSTRGEQYF.

With regard to this clonotype: Since a much larger clone is just one base distant, this may be a read error. The CDR3 DNA follows: TGTGCCAACAGGCTAAGGACTAGCGGGAGGTACAATGAGCAGTTCTTC. Amino acid sequence: CANRLRTSGRYNEQFF. The gene calls are TRBV28 and TRBJ2-1, with 14 bases that match TRBD2. With 10 bases clipped from V and 4 bases from J, the junction kept 9 bases outside the gene matches. This CDR3 is 16 amino acids long. CDR1 is MDHEN and CDR2 is SYDVKM in the germline V gene.

This clonotype was recorded at least ten times. The rearrangement links TRBV28 to TRBJ2-7; D gene uncertain. The V end was cut by 5 bases, the J end by 2 bases, with 16 bases between. Germline CDR1 and CDR2: MDHEN and SYDVKM. The CDR3 has 15 residues. CDR3 amino acids: CASSPPTMLTYEQYF. In nucleotides, the CDR3 is TGTGCCAGCAGTCCCCCCACAATGCTTACCTACGAGCAGTACTTC.

The sample holds many counts of this clonotype. J is TRBJ2-3 and V is TRBV18; TRBD2 agrees at 11 bases. After removal of 3 bases from V and 5 bases from J, the junction contained 13 bases not matched to a gene. There are 18 residues in the CDR3. Per germline, CDR1 KGHSH and CDR2 LQKENI. The chain's CDR3 is CASSPSTLTSGSVDTQYF. DNA for the CDR3: TGTGCCAGCTCACCCTCGACGCTCACTAGCGGGAGCGTAGATACGCAGTATTTT. Looking up the rest from reference TRBV18 and TRBJ2-3 gives the full variable domain: NAGVMQNPRHLVRRRGQEARLRCSPMKGHSHVYWYRQLPEEGLKFMVYLQKENIIDESGMPKERFSAEFPKEGPSILRIQQVVRGDSAAYFCASSPSTLTSGSVDTQYFGPGTRLTVL.

The chain combines TRBV5-1 with TRBJ1-2, with TRBD1 matching over 7 bases. This CDR3 contains 12 residues. The ends lost 6 bases at V and 4 bases at J; junction bases unmatched: 3. Germline CDR1 SGHRS, CDR2 YFSETQ. The CDR3 spells CASKGQIYGYTF. Written as DNA, the CDR3 is TGCGCCAGCAAGGGACAGATCTATGGCTACACCTTC. The full variable domain, rest sourced from reference TRBV5-1 and TRBJ1-2, is KAGVTQTPRYLIKTRGQQVTLSCSPISGHRSVSWYQQTPGQGLQFLFEYFSETQRNKGNFPGRFSGRQFSNSRSEMNVSTLELGDSALYLCASKGQIYGYTFGSGTRLTVV.

This clonotype was counted at least ten times. The V and J genes are TRBV5-1 and TRBJ2-7; weak D call: TRBD1 (6 bases). The CDR3 contains 14 residues. Trimming took off 5 bases at V and 4 bases at J, with 16 bases between the two ends. Per germline, CDR1 SGHRS and CDR2 YFSETQ. Written as DNA, the CDR3 is TGCGCCAGCAGGTCAGGCGAACAGGGATACGAGCAGTACTTC. Its translation: CASRSGEQGYEQYF.

This clonotype was observed many times. The V gene is TRBV27, the J gene TRBJ1-1; no definite D call. Trimming cost V 5 bases and J 3 bases, with 10 bases left between them. Per the germline V gene, CDR1 is MNHEY and CDR2 is SMNVEV (reference sequence). This CDR3 has 13 amino acids. DNA of the CDR3: TGTGCCAGCAGTCTCCGCGGATACACTGAAGCTTTCTTT. Encoded protein: CASSLRGYTEAFF.

This clonotype was observed many times. This CDR3 reads CATQAVAGVANEQFF. As DNA, the CDR3 is TGTGCCACCCAAGCGGTAGCGGGAGTAGCCAATGAGCAGTTCTTC. V and J are TRBV3-1 and TRBJ2-1, with TRBD2 matching over 9 bases. Germline trimming cut 10 bases from V and 6 bases from J; bases unmatched to any gene: 13. CDR1 is LGHDT and CDR2 is YNNKEL in the germline V gene (reference sequence). This CDR3 region has 15 residues.

This clonotype was counted ten times or more. V is TRBV11-2 and J is TRBJ2-5; 7 bases agree with TRBD2. Germline lookup yields CDR1 SGHAT and CDR2 FQNNGV. The CDR3 is made up of 15 amino acids. After removal of 7 bases from V and 2 bases from J, the junction contained 10 bases not matched to a gene. The CDR3 loop is CASTNSASGQETQYF. The CDR3 DNA reads TGTGCCAGCACCAATTCAGCTAGCGGACAAGAGACCCAGTACTTC.

In this sample, this clonotype turned up many times. The chain has TRBV12-3 or TRBV12-4 and TRBJ1-2; 7 nucleotides line up with TRBD1. V trimming: 6 bases; J trimming: 3 bases; junction bases outside the gene matches: 7. The CDR3 sequence is 14 residues long. CDR3 protein: CASRYDRVHYGYTF. Written as DNA, the CDR3 is TGTGCCAGCAGATATGACAGGGTGCACTATGGCTACACCTTC.

The count of this clonotype is one. This chain links TRBV12-3 or TRBV12-4 with TRBJ2-3; 8 nucleotides align to TRBD2. The junction had 8 bases not matched to a gene; V was cut back by 5 bases and J by 7 bases. The CDR3 extends over 14 amino acids. CDR3 amino acids: CASSPLSGRNTQYF. CDR3 coding DNA: TGTGCCAGCAGTCCGTTGAGCGGGAGAAATACGCAGTATTTT.

About this clonotype: This may stem from a read error, because a much larger clone lies one nucleotide away. The chain combines TRBV11-3 with TRBJ2-5; 10 bases are a match to TRBD2. The J call may be in error: the DNA end matches TRBJ2-1 better. The CDR3 extends over 13 amino acids. Per the germline V gene, CDR1 is SGHNT and CDR2 is YENEEA. The CDR3, as DNA: TGTGCCAGCACCTTGGGACTAGCGCCCGAGCAGTTCTTC. Translated, it gives CASTLGLAPEQFF.

This clonotype was detected many times. This chain links TRBV11-2 with TRBJ2-5; D gene unclear. Between the trimmed V and J ends, which lost 1 base and 2 bases, there was a span of 11 bases. The CDR3 is 15 amino acids. Germline-derived CDR1 and CDR2 are SGHAT and FQNNGV. DNA of the CDR3: TGTGCCAGCAGCTTAGGTTTCGGTACACAAGAGACCCAGTACTTC. It yields the protein CASSLGFGTQETQYF.

The chain is built from TRBV25-1 and TRBJ1-3; no firm D call. Germline V gene data show CDR1 as MGHDK and CDR2 as SYGVNS. Deletions cut 6 bases from V and 0 bases from J, with 12 bases between. The CDR3 is made up of 15 amino acids. The CDR3 reads CASRPPGSSGNTIYF. CDR3 in DNA: TGTGCCAGCAGACCCCCGGGGAGCTCTGGAAACACCATATATTTT.

The V gene is TRBV12-3 or TRBV12-4, the J gene TRBJ2-1; 9 nucleotides match TRBD2. The trim removed 3 bases at V and 6 bases at J, leaving 3 bases unmatched. The CDR3 contains 14 residues. The CDR3 DNA follows: TGTGCCAGCAGTTTTATGACTAGCGGCAATGAGCAGTTCTTC. It specifies CASSFMTSGNEQFF.

As concerns this clonotype: A read error may explain this, as a much larger clone is one base away. The V gene is TRBV2, the J gene TRBJ2-1; TRBD2 is a possible D gene (6 bases). Germline V CDR1 and CDR2: SNHLY, FYNNEI. The CDR3 spans 13 residues. CDR3 DNA sequence: TGTTCCAGCAGTGAAAGGACTATAAGTGAGCAGTTCTTC. It encodes CSSSERTISEQFF.

This clonotype occurred many times. This rearrangement joins TRBV2 to TRBJ2-5; D call uncertain. CDR1 is SNHLY, CDR2 FYNNEI, per germline. The CDR3 length is 16 residues. Trimming stripped 3 bases from V and 4 bases from J, with 18 bases between. The CDR3 sequence is CASSDQTLGSLETQYF. The DNA for the CDR3 is TGTGCCAGCAGTGACCAGACTCTCGGCTCCTTAGAGACCCAGTACTTC.

This chain links TRBV9 with TRBJ2-1, with a possible D match to TRBD2 (6 bases). Germline V lookup: CDR1 SGDLS, CDR2 YYNGEE. The V gene lost 4 bases and the J gene lost 5 bases, with 19 bases spanning the gap. The CDR3 runs to 16 residues. The CDR3 DNA follows: TGTGCCAGCAGCTTCCTGGGACTCCGAATAAACAATGAGCAGTTCTTC. It codes for CASSFLGLRINNEQFF.

The sample holds many counts of this clonotype. At one boundary the junction diverges from the germline segment, which might be a read error. The gene calls are TRBV5-1 and TRBJ1-1; D is undetermined. This CDR3 is 14 amino acids long. Germline CDR1 and CDR2: SGHRS and YFSETQ. The CDR3 coding sequence is TGTGCCAGCAGTTTGGCGGGCATGAACACTGAAGCTTTCTTT. Residues: CASSLAGMNTEAFF.

This clonotype was observed a handful of times. The gene calls are TRBV7-3 and TRBJ2-5, with 12 bases fitting TRBD2. The CDR3 contains 17 residues. CDR1 and CDR2 (germline): SGHTA, FQGTGA. The trim removed 4 bases at V and 7 bases at J, leaving 13 bases unmatched. DNA for the CDR3: TGTGCCAGCAGCTCAACTCCGACTAGCGGGAGTAGGGGGACCCAGTACTTC. Translating it yields CASSSTPTSGSRGTQYF.

Many counts were recorded for this clonotype. The gene calls are TRBV20-1 and TRBJ2-3, with TRBD2 matching over 11 bases. V lost 6 bases and J lost 11; bases outside the gene matches: 4. Germline V gives CDR1 DFQATT, CDR2 SNEGSKA (reference sequence). The CDR3 contains 11 residues. CDR3 in amino acids: CSARSGRVQYF. CDR3 sequence (DNA): TGCAGTGCCCGTAGCGGGAGGGTGCAGTATTTT.

This clonotype was counted at least ten times. The CDR3 DNA follows: TGCAGTGCTAGATTGGGCCCCAGCCTCACAGATACGCAGTATTTT. Its protein product is CSARLGPSLTDTQYF. This chain connects TRBV20-1 to TRBJ2-3, with D hard to call. The CDR3 length is 15 residues. V shed 2 bases and J shed 2 bases, with 14 bases lying between them. Germline V gives CDR1 DFQATT, CDR2 SNEGSKA (reference sequence).

The chain employs TRBV24-1 and TRBJ2-1, with 9 bases fitting TRBD2. Germline V gene lookup returns CDR1 KGHDR and CDR2 SFDVKD. The CDR3 has 15 residues. V shed 3 bases, J shed 4 bases, and the junction held 3 bases outside the gene matches. The chain's CDR3 is CATSDTSGGYNEQFF. The CDR3 nucleotides are TGTGCCACCAGTGATACCAGCGGGGGGTACAATGAGCAGTTCTTC.

There are a few counts of this clonotype. The junction departs from the called germline gene at one end, perhaps through a read error. J is TRBJ1-6 and V is TRBV13, with a weak D call TRBD1 (6 bases). CDR1 and CDR2 (germline): PRHDT, FYEKMQ (reference sequence). This CDR3 spans 13 amino acids. The DNA for the CDR3 is TGTGCCAGCAGCATAGGACAGAATTCACCCCTCCACTTT. The encoded protein is CASSIGQNSPLHF.

This clonotype was seen a few times. The chain employs TRBV24-1 and TRBJ2-1, with 10 bases that match TRBD2. Trimming at V came to 2 bases and at J to 2 bases, leaving 2 bases not matched to a gene. This CDR3 has 16 amino acids. Germline CDR1 reads KGHDR; CDR2 reads SFDVKD. The CDR3 region is CATSDSGLAPYNEQFF. The CDR3 DNA reads TGTGCCACCAGTGATTCGGGACTAGCGCCCTACAATGAGCAGTTCTTC.

In its sample, this clonotype was seen many times. The chain joins TRBV28 to TRBJ1-5; a weak D match, TRBD1 (5 bases). In germline, CDR1 is MDHEN, CDR2 SYDVKM. The CDR3 runs 14 residues. Trimming took off 7 bases at V and 6 bases at J, with 16 bases between the two ends. The chain's CDR3 is CASISGTGLQPQHF. The CDR3 nucleotides are TGTGCCAGCATATCCGGGACTGGACTTCAGCCCCAGCATTTT.

This chain links TRBV7-9 with TRBJ1-6, with D unclear. The ends were cut back, 5 bases at V and 7 bases at J, with 15 bases in the middle. Germline V gene sequence: CDR1 SEHNR, CDR2 FQNEAQ (reference sequence). The CDR3 sequence is 15 residues long. The CDR3 DNA follows: TGTGCCAGCAGCCCAGAATCTACGAGGAATTCACCCCTCCACTTT. This gives the protein CASSPESTRNSPLHF.

This clonotype was counted only a few times. The rearrangement joins TRBV18 to TRBJ2-1; D is uncertain. This CDR3 has 12 amino acids. The V gene lost 7 bases and the J gene lost 6 bases, with 10 bases spanning the gap. The germline CDR1 and CDR2 sequences are KGHSH and LQKENI. The chain's CDR3 is CASLGYSNEQFF. The CDR3 DNA sequence: TGTGCCAGCTTAGGGTACAGCAATGAGCAGTTCTTC.

This clonotype showed up just a few times. The chain carries TRBV3-1 and TRBJ2-6; TRBD1 matches at 8 bases. This CDR3 region has 19 residues. Looked up from germline, CDR1 is LGHDT and CDR2 is YNNKEL (reference sequence). J was trimmed by 0 bases and V by 5 bases; bases with no gene match: 12. The DNA for the CDR3 is TGTGCCAGCAGCGTACAACCGGGACAGGCCCGCTCTGGGGCCAACGTCCTGACTTTC. Residues: CASSVQPGQARSGANVLTF. The complete variable domain, with remaining parts taken from reference TRBV3-1 and TRBJ2-6, reads DTAVSQTPKYLVTQMGNDKSIKCEQNLGHDTMYWYKQDSKKFLKIMFSYNNKELIINETVPNRFSPKSPDKAHLNLHINSLELGDSAVYFCASSVQPGQARSGANVLTFGAGSRLTVL.

This clonotype was found many times. The CDR3 bases are TGCGCCAGCAGCTACGGGACTAGCGGGAGGGGCACAGATACGCAGTATTTT. As protein: CASSYGTSGRGTDTQYF. V and J are TRBV5-1 and TRBJ2-3, with 16 positions matching TRBD2. The CDR3 has 17 residues. V lost 3 bases to trimming and J lost 1 base; unmatched junction nucleotides: 2. Germline loops: CDR1 SGHRS, CDR2 YFSETQ.